This T cell receptor (beta chain) was documented in a study of cytomegalovirus exposure and HLA in healthy donors. Study results and limitations: It was reportedly the case that the classifier diagnosed cytomegalovirus status with high specificity and sensitivity. Investigators reported 150 to 200 TCR beta chains as tied to cytomegalovirus.

V lost 2 bases and J lost 0, with 8 bases in between. CDR3 size: 14 residues. CDR1 is MDHEN and CDR2 is SYDVKM in the germline V gene. Comments on this clone: Its antigen is not identified.

Generated by immunoSEQ multiplex PCR, the TCRdb table keeps only in-frame clones and is missing some. This table holds 100,000 to 150,000 clones, 75% to 90% found once. The sequencing sample was made of PBMCs. This sequence originates from a woman aged 18-30 years in good health and CMV-seronegative. The chain combines TRBV28 with TRBJ2-7, with a tentative D call TRBD1 (5 bases). CDR3 in amino acids: CASSLRTYSYEQYF. CDR3 DNA: TGTGCCAGCAGTTTACGGACATACTCCTACGAGCAGTACTTC.